This T cell receptor beta chain was sequenced during a study of T cell changes during pregnancy in multiple sclerosis. Germline CDR1 LGHNA, CDR2 YNFKEQ. CDR3 length equals 19 residues. V was clipped by 5 bases and J by 2 bases; unmatched bases: 20. Only in-frame clones appear in the TCRdb table, and some are missing; sequencing was by immunoSEQ multiplex PCR. The sample holds approximately 90,000 clones, 75% to 95% seen once. The TCR was taken from a female donor in good health, enrolled as a control in a pregnancy study. Specimen: peripheral blood, collected after pregnancy. The V gene is TRBV4-2, the J gene TRBJ2-7; 8 bases agree with TRBD1. CDR3: CASSIRTGRMGSVPYEQYF. The CDR3 DNA sequence: TGTGCCAGCAGCATACGGACAGGGAGGATGGGGAGTGTACCCTACGAGCAGTACTTC.